These 26 T cell receptor beta chains were all obtained from the same sample, sequenced in a study of blood T cell repertoires in COVID-19. Repertoires were generated with immunoSEQ multiplex PCR, while TCRdb's copy carries only in-frame clones and drops some. The profile shows about 150,000 clones, around 90% of them singletons. The source material was peripheral blood. The source of these receptors is a woman aged 60-75 years with active or convalescent COVID-19.

The J gene is TRBJ1-2, the V gene TRBV6-6; D unresolved. V was cut by 2 bases and J by 0 bases, with 7 bases left in between. The germline V gene encodes CDR1 MNHNY and CDR2 SVGAGI (reference sequence). CDR3 length: 14 amino acids. Written as DNA, the CDR3 is TGTGCCAGCAGTTACGGCAGGACTAACTATGGCTACACCTTC. Encoded protein: CASSYGRTNYGYTF.

CDR3: CSVQVGNEQFF. The CDR3 DNA reads TGCAGCGTTCAGGTGGGCAATGAGCAGTTCTTC. The chain couples TRBV29-1 to TRBJ2-1; D gene ambiguous. Per germline, CDR1 SQVTM and CDR2 ANQGSEA. The CDR3 totals 11 residues. Trimming removed 5 bases at V and 6 bases at J, with 8 bases between.

The chain joins TRBV5-5 to TRBJ2-3; unclear D gene. Trimming left V 2 bases short and J 6 bases short, with 10 bases between. There are 13 residues in the CDR3. Germline V gene data show CDR1 as SGHKS and CDR2 as YYEKEE (reference sequence). The CDR3 DNA reads TGTGCCAGCAGCTTAATATCCGGGGATACGCAGTATTTT. Protein: CASSLISGDTQYF.

The rearrangement joins TRBV18 to TRBJ1-2; 7 bases fit TRBD1. The CDR3 loop spans 18 amino acids. Trimming at V came to 0 bases and at J to 0 bases, leaving 10 bases not matched to a gene. Germline V gene lookup returns CDR1 KGHSH and CDR2 LQKENI. For the CDR3, the DNA is TGTGCCAGCTCACCACCGGTAGGGGGCGAGGAAGCTAACTATGGCTACACCTTC. Translating gives CASSPPVGGEEANYGYTF.

V and J are TRBV7-9 and TRBJ2-1; 10 positions match TRBD2. This CDR3 contains 14 residues. V lost 7 bases, J lost 7 bases, and 7 bases stayed unmatched. Germline-derived CDR1 and CDR2 are SEHNR and FQNEAQ (reference sequence). In DNA, the CDR3 is TGTGCCAGCATCCTAGCGGGGGCTGATAATGAGCAGTTCTTC. Translated, it gives CASILAGADNEQFF.

This clone was seen a handful of times. The chain carries TRBV4-3 and TRBJ1-6; D possibly corresponds to TRBD1 (5 bases). Germline CDR1 is LGHNA and CDR2 is YSLEER. The CDR3 sequence is 16 residues long. Deletions cut 0 bases from V and 10 bases from J, with 16 bases between. The CDR3 is CASSQEFVRAQSPLHF. CDR3 bases: TGCGCCAGCAGCCAAGAATTCGTCAGGGCTCAATCACCCCTCCACTTT.

The gene calls are TRBV7-2 and TRBJ2-7, with D possibly being TRBD2 (6 bases). V gave up 4 bases and J gave up 2 bases, with 9 bases separating them. The CDR3 has 13 residues. Looked up from germline, CDR1 is SGHTA and CDR2 is FQGNSA. CDR3 amino acids: CASSSGTPYEQYF. CDR3 coding DNA: TGTGCCAGCAGCTCTGGGACTCCCTACGAGCAGTACTTC.

This clone was counted once. The chain recombines TRBV7-9 with TRBJ2-3, with 12 nucleotides matching TRBD2. This CDR3 has 17 residues. From germline, CDR1 is SEHNR and CDR2 FQNEAQ (reference sequence). V shed 2 bases, J shed 3 bases, and the junction held 6 bases outside the gene matches. CDR3 sequence reads: CASSLLASGGATDTQYF. The DNA of the CDR3 is TGTGCCAGCAGCTTATTGGCTAGCGGGGGGGCAACAGATACGCAGTATTTT.

The chain has TRBV20-1 and TRBJ2-3; 15 nucleotides align to TRBD2. This CDR3 is 17 amino acids long. J lost 2 bases, V lost 3 bases, and 6 bases had no gene match. Germline values: CDR1 DFQATT, CDR2 SNEGSKA (reference sequence). The CDR3 DNA reads TGCAGTGCTAGTCCCGGACTAGCGGGGGGGCTCACAGATACGCAGTATTTT. Protein sequence: CSASPGLAGGLTDTQYF.

This clone was counted a few times. The chain is built from TRBV18 and TRBJ2-7; 10 bases fit TRBD1. With 3 bases clipped from V and 1 base from J, the junction kept 6 bases outside the gene matches. CDR1 and CDR2 (germline): KGHSH, LQKENI. The CDR3 consists of 16 residues. The CDR3 here is CASSPAWDRGSYEQYF. In nucleotides, the CDR3 is TGTGCCAGCTCACCTGCGTGGGACAGGGGTTCCTACGAGCAGTACTTC.

This chain links TRBV2 with TRBJ1-2; the D gene is possibly TRBD1 (6 bases). The CDR3 is 14 amino acids. CDR1 is SNHLY, CDR2 FYNNEI, per germline. V dropped 3 bases and J dropped 7 bases, with 15 bases sitting between them. CDR3 loop: CASSDMQGPGGYTF. In DNA, the CDR3 is TGTGCCAGCAGTGATATGCAGGGGCCCGGTGGCTACACCTTC.

The rearrangement links TRBV30 to TRBJ1-1, with 10 bases matching TRBD1. Trimming took 0 bases from V and 5 from J; bases not matched to a gene: 3. The germline gives CDR1 GTSNPN, CDR2 SVGIG (reference sequence). The CDR3 spans 14 residues. The CDR3 protein is CAWSVGDRGTEAFF. CDR3 DNA: TGTGCCTGGAGTGTAGGGGACAGGGGTACTGAAGCTTTCTTT.

This rearrangement joins TRBV19 to TRBJ2-7; 9 positions agree with TRBD1. CDR3 size: 14 residues. From germline, CDR1 is LNHDA and CDR2 SQIVND (reference sequence). The trim removed 5 bases at V and 2 bases at J, leaving 4 bases unmatched. For the CDR3, the DNA is TGTGCCAGTAGTCTGGACAGGGGTCCCTACGAGCAGTACTTC. Translation: CASSLDRGPYEQYF.

The chain links TRBV7-9 to TRBJ2-1, with 13 bases fitting TRBD2. CDR1 SEHNR and CDR2 FQNEAQ come from the germline V gene (reference sequence). The CDR3 loop spans 17 amino acids. V was clipped by 1 base and J by 1 base; unmatched bases: 1. The CDR3 loop reads CASSLGTSGRSYNEQFF. The CDR3, as DNA: TGTGCCAGCAGCTTAGGGACTAGCGGGAGATCCTACAATGAGCAGTTCTTC.

The chain combines TRBV7-3 with TRBJ2-2; TRBD1 matches 11 bases. The CDR3 loop spans 16 amino acids. Germline-derived CDR1 and CDR2 are SGHTA and FQGTGA. With V trimmed by 5 bases and J by 3 bases, 5 bases remained unmatched. CDR3 DNA sequence: TGTGCCAGCAGCCAGGGACAGGGGGTGGACACCGGGGAGCTGTTTTTT. This gives the protein CASSQGQGVDTGELFF. The entire variable domain, with the rest obtained from reference TRBV7-3 and TRBJ2-2, is as follows: GAGVSQTPSNKVTEKGKYVELRCDPISGHTALYWYRQSLGQGPEFLIYFQGTGAADDSGLPNDRFFAVRPEGSVSTLKIQRTERGDSAVYLCASSQGQGVDTGELFFGEGSRLTVL.

This clone has just one count. The chain joins TRBV11-2 to TRBJ2-3; maybe TRBD2 (5 bases). Germline V lookup: CDR1 SGHAT, CDR2 FQNNGV. Trimming removed 0 bases from V and 6 bases from J, with 7 bases in between. The CDR3 spans 13 residues. CDR3 sequence (DNA): TGTGCCAGCAGCTTAGACGGGGAGGATACGCAGTATTTT. Encoded protein: CASSLDGEDTQYF.

The chain is built from TRBV13 and TRBJ1-2; possible D gene TRBD1, 6 bases. V was shortened by 7 bases and J by 4 bases, with 16 bases between the two germline ends. Germline V CDR1 and CDR2: PRHDT, FYEKMQ (reference sequence). The length of the CDR3 is 14 residues. The CDR3 DNA follows: TGTGCCAGCACTAGTAGGACAGTTCTCTATGGCTACACCTTC. Residues: CASTSRTVLYGYTF.

The V and J genes are TRBV10-3 and TRBJ1-1; 7 bases fit TRBD1. CDR1 and CDR2 (germline): ENHRY, SYGVKD. Trimming cost V 0 bases and J 6 bases; bases outside gene matches: 7. The CDR3 is 15 residues long. The CDR3 spells CAISESTGVVAEAFF. CDR3 nucleotide sequence: TGTGCCATCAGTGAGTCAACAGGGGTTGTAGCTGAAGCTTTCTTT.

The rearrangement joins TRBV5-1 to TRBJ1-1, with no clear D. Trimming removed 3 bases at V and 1 base at J, with 7 bases between. The CDR3 has 13 amino acids. CDR1 and CDR2 (germline): SGHRS, YFSETQ. CDR3 bases: TGCGCCAGCAGCTATTCAGGGAACACTGAAGCTTTCTTT. It encodes CASSYSGNTEAFF.

This clone was seen a few times. The V call is TRBV4-3, the J call TRBJ1-2; weak D call: TRBD1 (5 bases). The CDR3 spans 16 residues. In germline, CDR1 is LGHNA, CDR2 YSLEER. Trimming shortened V by 1 base and J by 6 bases, and 18 bases separated the two germline ends. Here the CDR3 reads CASSQAVFQGTDGYTF. The CDR3 bases are TGCGCCAGCAGCCAAGCTGTGTTTCAGGGAACGGATGGCTACACCTTC.

The V and J genes are TRBV16 and TRBJ2-1; D is unclear. Trimming cost V 0 bases and J 5 bases, with 11 bases left between them. The germline V gene has CDR1 KGHSY and CDR2 FQNENV. CDR3 length: 15 amino acids. The CDR3 loop reads CASSQSGTANNEQFF. In DNA form, the CDR3 reads TGTGCCAGCAGCCAATCGGGTACAGCCAACAATGAGCAGTTCTTC.

V and J are TRBV24-1 and TRBJ2-7, with 9 bases lining up with TRBD1. Germline loops: CDR1 KGHDR, CDR2 SFDVKD. CDR3 size: 22 residues. J gave up 2 bases and V 4 bases, and 26 bases lay outside the gene matches. CDR3 loop: CATSELTLDPGQGLSGTYEQYF. As DNA, the CDR3 is TGTGCCACCAGTGAGCTCACATTGGATCCGGGACAGGGCCTGTCTGGGACCTACGAGCAGTACTTC.

V gene TRBV7-9 combines with J gene TRBJ1-5; tentatively, D is TRBD1 (6 bases). The germline gives CDR1 SEHNR, CDR2 FQNEAQ (reference sequence). The CDR3 spans 14 residues. Trimming cost V 3 bases and J 1 base, with 7 bases left between them. The CDR3 DNA reads TGTGCCAGCAGCTTTGGACAGAGCAATCAGCCCCAGCATTTT. Translation: CASSFGQSNQPQHF.

V usage is TRBV7-2 and J usage is TRBJ2-5; 8 positions match TRBD1. CDR1 and CDR2 (germline): SGHTA, FQGNSA. V shed 5 bases and J 4 bases; nucleotides not matched to a gene: 6. The CDR3 loop spans 14 amino acids. CDR3 bases: TGTGCCAGCAGCGCGACAGGGGTGGTAGAGACCCAGTACTTC. The encoded protein is CASSATGVVETQYF.

The rearrangement links TRBV5-1 to TRBJ1-4; the match to TRBD1 covers 7 bases. Looked up from germline, CDR1 is SGHRS and CDR2 is YFSETQ. This CDR3 is 15 amino acids long. J gave up 0 bases and V 5 bases, and 4 bases lay outside the gene matches. CDR3 sequence: CASRAGGSTNEKLFF. DNA of the CDR3: TGCGCCAGCAGGGCAGGGGGATCAACTAATGAAAAACTGTTTTTT. Drawing the rest from reference TRBV5-1 and TRBJ1-4, the complete variable domain is KAGVTQTPRYLIKTRGQQVTLSCSPISGHRSVSWYQQTPGQGLQFLFEYFSETQRNKGNFPGRFSGRQFSNSRSEMNVSTLELGDSALYLCASRAGGSTNEKLFFGSGTQLSVL.

The chain links TRBV27 to TRBJ1-4; 11 positions agree with TRBD1. The CDR3 has 14 amino acids. V was pared by 4 bases and J by 7 bases, with 2 bases of the junction left unmatched. Germline V gives CDR1 MNHEY, CDR2 SMNVEV (reference sequence). The CDR3 bases are TGTGCCAGCAGTTGGGACAGGGGGGGTGAAAAACTGTTTTTT. Translating it yields CASSWDRGGEKLFF.